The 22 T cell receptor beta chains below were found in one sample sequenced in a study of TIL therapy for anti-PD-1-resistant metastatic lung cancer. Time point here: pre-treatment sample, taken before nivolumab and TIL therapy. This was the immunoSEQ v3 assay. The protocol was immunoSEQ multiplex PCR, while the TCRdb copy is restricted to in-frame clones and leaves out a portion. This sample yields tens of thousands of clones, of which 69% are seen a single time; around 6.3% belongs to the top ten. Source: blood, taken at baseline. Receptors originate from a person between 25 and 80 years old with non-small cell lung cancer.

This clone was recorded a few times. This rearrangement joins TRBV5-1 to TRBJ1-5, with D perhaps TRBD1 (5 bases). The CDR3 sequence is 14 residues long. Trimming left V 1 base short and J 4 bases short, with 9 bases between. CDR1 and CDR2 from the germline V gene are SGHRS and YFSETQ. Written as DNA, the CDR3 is TGCGCCAGCAGCTTGAGTGGGGGAAATCAGCCCCAGCATTTT. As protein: CASSLSGGNQPQHF.

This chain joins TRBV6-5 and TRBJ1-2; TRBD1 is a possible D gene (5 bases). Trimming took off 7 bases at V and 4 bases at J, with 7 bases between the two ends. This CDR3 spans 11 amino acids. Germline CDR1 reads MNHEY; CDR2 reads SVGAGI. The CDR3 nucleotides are TGTGCCAGCACAAGGGGCTATGGCTACACCTTC. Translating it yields CASTRGYGYTF.

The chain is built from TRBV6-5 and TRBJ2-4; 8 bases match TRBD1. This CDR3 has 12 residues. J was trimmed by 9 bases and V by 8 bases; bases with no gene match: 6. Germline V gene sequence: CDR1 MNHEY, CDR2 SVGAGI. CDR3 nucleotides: TGTGCCAGCCGGACAGGGCGGGGCATTCAGTACTTC. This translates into CASRTGRGIQYF.

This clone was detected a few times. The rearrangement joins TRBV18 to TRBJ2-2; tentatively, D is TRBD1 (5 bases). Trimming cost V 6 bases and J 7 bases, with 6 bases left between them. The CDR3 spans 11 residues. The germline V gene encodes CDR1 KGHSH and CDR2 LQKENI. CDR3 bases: TGTGCCAGCTCGCAGGGCGGGGAGCTGTTTTTT. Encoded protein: CASSQGGELFF.

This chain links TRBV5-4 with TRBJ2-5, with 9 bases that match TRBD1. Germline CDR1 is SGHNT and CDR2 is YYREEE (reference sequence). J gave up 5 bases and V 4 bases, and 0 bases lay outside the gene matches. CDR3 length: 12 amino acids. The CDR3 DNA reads TGTGCCAGCAGCGACAGGGGGGAGACCCAGTACTTC. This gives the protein CASSDRGETQYF. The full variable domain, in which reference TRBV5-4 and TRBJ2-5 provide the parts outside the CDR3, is ETGVTQSPTHLIKTRGQQVTLRCSSQSGHNTVSWYQQALGQGPQFIFQYYREEENGRGNFPPRFSGLQFPNYSSELNVNALELDDSALYLCASSDRGETQYFGPGTRLLVL.

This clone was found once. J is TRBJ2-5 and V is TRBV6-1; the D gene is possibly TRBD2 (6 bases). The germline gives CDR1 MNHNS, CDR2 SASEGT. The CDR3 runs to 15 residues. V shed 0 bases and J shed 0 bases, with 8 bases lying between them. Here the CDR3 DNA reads TGTGCCAGCAGTGAAGCGCGGGACTACCAAGAGACCCAGTACTTC. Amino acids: CASSEARDYQETQYF.

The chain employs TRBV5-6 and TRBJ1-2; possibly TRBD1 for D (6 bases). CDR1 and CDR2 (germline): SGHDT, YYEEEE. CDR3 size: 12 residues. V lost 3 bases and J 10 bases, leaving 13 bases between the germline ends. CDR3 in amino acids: CASSYIQGTYTF. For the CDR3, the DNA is TGTGCCAGCAGCTATATACAGGGAACCTACACCTTC.

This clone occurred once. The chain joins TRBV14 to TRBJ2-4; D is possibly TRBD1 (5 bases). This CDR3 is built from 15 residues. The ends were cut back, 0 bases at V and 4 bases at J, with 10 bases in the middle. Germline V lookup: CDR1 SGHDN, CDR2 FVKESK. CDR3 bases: TGTGCCAGCAGCCAAGATATAGCAGGGAAAAACATTCAGTACTTC. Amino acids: CASSQDIAGKNIQYF.

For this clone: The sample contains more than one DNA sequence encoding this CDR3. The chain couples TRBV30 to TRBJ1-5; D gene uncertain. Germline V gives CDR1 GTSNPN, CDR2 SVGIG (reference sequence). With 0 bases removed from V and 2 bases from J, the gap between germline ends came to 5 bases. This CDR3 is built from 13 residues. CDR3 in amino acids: CAWSVRGNQPQHF. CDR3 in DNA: TGTGCCTGGAGTGTAAGGGGCAATCAGCCCCAGCATTTT.

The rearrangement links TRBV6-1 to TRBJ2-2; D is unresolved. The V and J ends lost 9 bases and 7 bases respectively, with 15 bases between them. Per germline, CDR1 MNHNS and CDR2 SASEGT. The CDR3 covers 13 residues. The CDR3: CASSRLMGGELFF. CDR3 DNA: TGTGCCAGTAGCCGATTAATGGGCGGGGAGCTGTTTTTT.

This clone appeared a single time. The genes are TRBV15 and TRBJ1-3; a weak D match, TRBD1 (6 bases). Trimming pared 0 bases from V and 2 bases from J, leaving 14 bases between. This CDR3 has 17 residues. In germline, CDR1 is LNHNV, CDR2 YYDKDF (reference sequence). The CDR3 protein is CATSREGGVYAGNTIYF. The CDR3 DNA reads TGTGCCACCAGCAGAGAAGGGGGGGTATACGCTGGAAACACCATATATTTT. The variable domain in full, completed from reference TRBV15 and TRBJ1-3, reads DAMVIQNPRYQVTQFGKPVTLSCSQTLNHNVMYWYQQKSSQAPKLLFHYYDKDFNNEADTPDNFQSRRPNTSFCFLDIRSPGLGDTAMYLCATSREGGVYAGNTIYFGEGSWLTVV.

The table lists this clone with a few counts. CDR3 loop: CASSEGTDLNTEAFF. CDR3 in DNA: TGCGCCAGCAGTGAGGGGACTGACCTGAACACTGAAGCTTTCTTT. The chain carries TRBV10-1 and TRBJ1-1; D perhaps matches TRBD1 (5 bases). The germline V gene has CDR1 WNHNN and CDR2 SYGVQD (reference sequence). CDR3 size: 15 residues. With 2 bases removed from V and 0 bases from J, the gap between germline ends came to 10 bases.

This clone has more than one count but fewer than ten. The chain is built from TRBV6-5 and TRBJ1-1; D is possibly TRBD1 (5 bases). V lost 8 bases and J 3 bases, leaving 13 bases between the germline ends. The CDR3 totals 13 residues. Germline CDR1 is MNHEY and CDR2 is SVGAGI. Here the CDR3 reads CASSWGGYTEAFF. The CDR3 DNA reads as TGTGCCAGCTCCTGGGGGGGGTACACTGAAGCTTTCTTT.

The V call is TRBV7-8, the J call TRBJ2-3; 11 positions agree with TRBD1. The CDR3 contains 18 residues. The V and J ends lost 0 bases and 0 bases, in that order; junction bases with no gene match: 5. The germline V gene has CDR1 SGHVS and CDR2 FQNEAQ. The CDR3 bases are TGTGCCAGCAGCTTAGCAGGGACAGGGGGAACTAGCACAGATACGCAGTATTTT. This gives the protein CASSLAGTGGTSTDTQYF.

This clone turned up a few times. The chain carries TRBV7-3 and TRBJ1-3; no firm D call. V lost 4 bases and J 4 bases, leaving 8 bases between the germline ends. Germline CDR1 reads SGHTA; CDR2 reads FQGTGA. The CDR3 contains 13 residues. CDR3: CASSSNSGNTIYF. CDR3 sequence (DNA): TGTGCCAGCAGCTCTAACTCGGGAAACACCATATATTTT.

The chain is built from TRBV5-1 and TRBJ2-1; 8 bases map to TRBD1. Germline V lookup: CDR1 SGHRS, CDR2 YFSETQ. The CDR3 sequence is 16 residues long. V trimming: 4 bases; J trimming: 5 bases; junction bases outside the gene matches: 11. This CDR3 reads CASSRGPGTGDNEQFF. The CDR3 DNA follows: TGCGCCAGCAGCCGGGGTCCCGGGACAGGAGACAATGAGCAGTTCTTC.

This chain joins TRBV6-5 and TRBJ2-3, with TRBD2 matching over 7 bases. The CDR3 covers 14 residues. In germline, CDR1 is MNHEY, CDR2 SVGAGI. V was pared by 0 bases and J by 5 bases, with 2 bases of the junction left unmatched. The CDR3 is CASSYSASGDTQYF. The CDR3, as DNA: TGTGCCAGCAGTTACTCTGCTAGCGGAGATACGCAGTATTTT.

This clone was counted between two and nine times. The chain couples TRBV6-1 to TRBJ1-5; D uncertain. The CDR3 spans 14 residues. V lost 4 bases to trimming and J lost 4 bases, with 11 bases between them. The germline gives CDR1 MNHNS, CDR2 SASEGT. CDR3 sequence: CASSVVTENQPQHF. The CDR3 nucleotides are TGTGCCAGCAGTGTAGTGACGGAGAATCAGCCCCAGCATTTT.

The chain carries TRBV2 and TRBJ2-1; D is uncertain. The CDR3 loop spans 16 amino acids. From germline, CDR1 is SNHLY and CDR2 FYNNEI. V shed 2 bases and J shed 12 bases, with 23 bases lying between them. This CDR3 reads CASSETSAQVRSRQFF. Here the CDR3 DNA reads TGTGCCAGCAGTGAAACGTCAGCCCAGGTACGGAGTAGGCAGTTCTTC. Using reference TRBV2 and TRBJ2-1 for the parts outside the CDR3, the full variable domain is EPEVTQTPSHQVTQMGQEVILRCVPISNHLYFYWYRQILGQKVEFLVSFYNNEISEKSEIFDDQFSVERPDGSNFTLKIRSTKLEDSAMYFCASSETSAQVRSRQFFGPGTRLTVL.

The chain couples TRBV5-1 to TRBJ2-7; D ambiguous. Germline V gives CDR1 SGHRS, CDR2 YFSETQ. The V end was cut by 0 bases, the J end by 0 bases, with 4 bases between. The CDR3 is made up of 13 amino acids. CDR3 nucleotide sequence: TGCGCCAGCAGCTTGGTCGGCTCCTACGAGCAGTACTTC. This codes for CASSLVGSYEQYF.

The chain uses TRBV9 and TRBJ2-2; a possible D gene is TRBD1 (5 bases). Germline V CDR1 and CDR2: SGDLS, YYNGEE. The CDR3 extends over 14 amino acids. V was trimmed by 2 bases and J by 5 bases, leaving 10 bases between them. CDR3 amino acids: CASSVGLVTGELFF. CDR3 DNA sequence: TGTGCCAGCAGCGTGGGGCTCGTGACCGGGGAGCTGTTTTTT.

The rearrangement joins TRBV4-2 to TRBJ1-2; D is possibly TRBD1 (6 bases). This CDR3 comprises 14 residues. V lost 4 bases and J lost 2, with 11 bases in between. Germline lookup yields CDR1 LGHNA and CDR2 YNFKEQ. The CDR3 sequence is CASSLPGHNYGYTF. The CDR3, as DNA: TGTGCCAGCAGCCTGCCGGGACACAACTATGGCTACACCTTC.